One and the same sample provided the 11 T cell receptor beta chains below, sequenced in a study of CD8 T cells in ankylosing spondylitis. TCRdb reanalysed the 5' RACE reads using MiXCR and keeps one entry per CDR3 protein. Of under 35,000 distinct CDR3 sequences detected, 7.2% appear once; the ten largest clones hold 8% to 11%. Sequenced: blood, either unsorted or a sorted T cell fraction (not recorded which). These receptors originate from a male donor with ankylosing spondylitis or in good health (not recorded which).

This clonotype was seen repeatedly, ten times or more. A read error may explain this, as a much larger clone is one base away. J is TRBJ2-3 and V is TRBV6-5; D is possibly TRBD1 or TRBD2 (5 bases each). CDR3 length: 12 residues. CDR1 and CDR2 from the germline V gene are MNHEY and SVGAGI. Trimming took 5 bases from V and 11 from J, leaving 14 bases between them. The CDR3 DNA sequence: TGTGCCAGCAGTGCCCCCTCGAGGGGGCAGTATTTT. Translation: CASSAPSRGQYF.

The chain couples TRBV7-9 to TRBJ2-3; 10 nucleotides match TRBD1. Per germline, CDR1 SEHNR and CDR2 FQNEAQ (reference sequence). With 2 bases clipped from V and 3 bases from J, the junction kept 5 bases outside the gene matches. This CDR3 has 16 amino acids. The CDR3 nucleotides are TGTGCCAGCAGCTTATCGGCGGGACAGGGGACAGATACGCAGTATTTT. It translates to CASSLSAGQGTDTQYF.

The sample holds many counts of this clonotype. The rearrangement links TRBV4-1 to TRBJ2-3; D is unresolved. The CDR3 runs 15 residues. CDR1 MGHRA and CDR2 YSYEKL come from the germline V gene. V lost 3 bases and J 0 bases, leaving 10 bases between the germline ends. CDR3 in DNA: TGCGCCAGCAGCCAGGCCACCTCTAGCACAGATACGCAGTATTTT. Amino acids: CASSQATSSTDTQYF.

This clonotype is medium-sized within its sample. The J gene is TRBJ2-7, the V gene TRBV29-1; 7 bases align to TRBD1. The CDR3 extends over 14 amino acids. Germline CDR1 reads SQVTM; CDR2 reads ANQGSEA. V lost 7 bases and J lost 4; bases outside the gene matches: 13. The CDR3 DNA follows: TGCAGCGCCTGCAGGGACAGTGGACCTTACGAGCAGTACTTC. Translation: CSACRDSGPYEQYF.

This clonotype has a count of ten or more. This chain uses TRBV5-1 with TRBJ2-3, with a weak D call TRBD2 (7 bases). Germline V gives CDR1 SGHRS, CDR2 YFSETQ. V lost 0 bases and J lost 4, with 15 bases in between. This CDR3 contains 16 residues. CDR3 sequence (DNA): TGCGCCAGCAGCTTGGCAGGGGCGGGAGCAGCAGATACGCAGTATTTT. It yields the protein CASSLAGAGAADTQYF. The full variable domain, with the rest looked up from reference TRBV5-1 and TRBJ2-3, is KAGVTQTPRYLIKTRGQQVTLSCSPISGHRSVSWYQQTPGQGLQFLFEYFSETQRNKGNFPGRFSGRQFSNSRSEMNVSTLELGDSALYLCASSLAGAGAADTQYFGPGTRLTVL.

This clonotype was counted ten times or more. The rearrangement joins TRBV6-5 to TRBJ1-2; a weak D match, TRBD1 (6 bases). V was trimmed by 2 bases and J by 5 bases, leaving 9 bases between them. The CDR3 has 13 amino acids. CDR1 is MNHEY and CDR2 is SVGAGI in the germline V gene. The CDR3 spells CASSYGQRYGYTF. CDR3 DNA: TGTGCCAGCAGTTACGGACAGCGTTATGGCTACACCTTC.

The chain recombines TRBV28 with TRBJ1-1, with D perhaps matching TRBD1 (6 bases). There are 15 residues in the CDR3. V lost 7 bases, J lost 2 bases, and 17 bases lay in between. CDR1 and CDR2 (germline): MDHEN, SYDVKM. The CDR3 nucleotides are TGTGCCAGCATATTCGGGGGGCCCTTTAACACTGAAGCTTTCTTT. Translating gives CASIFGGPFNTEAFF.

The V gene is TRBV7-2, the J gene TRBJ2-1; TRBD2 matches at 8 bases. V gave up 5 bases and J gave up 7 bases; unmatched junction bases: 7. The CDR3 sequence is 14 residues long. CDR1 SGHTA and CDR2 FQGNSA come from the germline V gene. The CDR3 DNA sequence: TGTGCCAGCAGCCCCCCGGGACTAGAGAATGAGCAGTTCTTC. As protein: CASSPPGLENEQFF.

V gene TRBV5-6 combines with J gene TRBJ2-5; no firm D call. Germline V gene sequence: CDR1 SGHDT, CDR2 YYEEEE. This CDR3 spans 16 amino acids. Trimming took off 9 bases at V and 0 bases at J, with 21 bases between the two ends. This chain's CDR3 is CAMGLGLVWYQETQYF. The CDR3 nucleotides are TGTGCCATGGGCCTTGGGCTCGTTTGGTACCAAGAGACCCAGTACTTC.

This clonotype was observed many times. This chain's CDR3 is CASSEPPGQTWGYGYTF. The CDR3, as DNA: TGTGCCAGCAGTGAACCTCCGGGACAAACTTGGGGCTATGGCTACACCTTC. The chain has TRBV2 and TRBJ1-2, with a weak D call TRBD1 (6 bases). The CDR3 runs to 17 residues. V lost 2 bases and J lost 4, with 20 bases in between. The V gene's germline CDR1 is SNHLY and CDR2 FYNNEI.

This clonotype occurred many times. The rearrangement uses TRBV29-1 and TRBJ1-2; maybe TRBD1 (6 bases). The CDR3 runs to 13 residues. Trimming pared 8 bases from V and 4 bases from J, leaving 17 bases between. Germline loops: CDR1 SQVTM, CDR2 ANQGSEA. The CDR3 region has the DNA TGCAGCTCCTGGGCGGGACACACCTATGGCTACACCTTC. It encodes CSSWAGHTYGYTF.